This T cell receptor (beta chain) was recorded in a study of T cell responses to AZD1222 COVID-19 vaccine. Trimming took 0 bases from V and 0 from J, leaving 12 bases between them. This CDR3 has 17 amino acids. Germline-derived CDR1 and CDR2 are SGHNT and YENEEA. The protocol was immunoSEQ multiplex PCR, while the TCRdb copy is restricted to in-frame clones and leaves out a portion. Altogether some 130,000 clones are present, roughly 90% being singletons, with the ten largest covering roughly 2%. Sequenced here: peripheral blood, sampled on day 0 of AZD1222 vaccination. This TCR was recovered from an adult in good health. The chain couples TRBV11-3 to TRBJ2-1; the D gene is possibly TRBD2 (5 bases). CDR3 region: CASSLESGLSSYNEQFF. The DNA of the CDR3 is TGTGCCAGCAGCTTAGAGAGCGGCCTGAGCTCCTACAATGAGCAGTTCTTC.